This T cell receptor (beta chain) was captured by sequencing in a study of blood T cell repertoires in COVID-19. The CDR3 is made up of 14 amino acids. The V gene's germline CDR1 is SSHAT and CDR2 FNYEAQ (reference sequence). The authors' processing: Estimation of nucleated cell counts was performed using reference gene primer amplification. Repertoires were generated with immunoSEQ multiplex PCR, while TCRdb's copy carries only in-frame clones and drops some. D and trimming were read from the DNA, whereas the V and J calls and clone size are those reported in that table. Of about 310,000 clones detected, around 90% appear once; the ten largest clones hold roughly 1%. It was during active infection that Seattle patients were enrolled and then longitudinally followed. This clone was seen a handful of times. The junction departs from the called germline gene at one end, perhaps through a read error.

The clonotype originates from a woman aged 40 to 49 with COVID-19, enrolled during active disease. This sequence joins TRBV7-7 and TRBJ1-6, with D perhaps matching TRBD1 (6 bases). The sample was peripheral blood. The CDR3 region is CASSSTGSGSPLHF. Written as DNA, the CDR3 is TGTGCTAGCAGCTCAACAGGGAGCGGATCACCCCTCCACTTT.